This is a list of T cell receptor beta chains from one sample in a study of breast tumors, draining lymph nodes, adjacent tissues. MiXCR, run by TCRdb on the multiplex PCR reads, gives a single entry per CDR3 protein. This repertoire shows about 63,000 distinct CDR3 sequences, approximately 54% found once; its top ten account for roughly 19%. The sample was breast tumor tissue. The origin of the receptors is a female donor with breast cancer. Some clones in this sample may be carry-over from other donors' samples. CDR3s include the opening cysteine and the closing phenylalanine or tryptophan. A D gene is named only where the DNA matches it firmly. Expanded clones get a size class; other rows say once, few or many, or leave the size out.

V	D	J	length	size	DNA	CDR3
TRBV4-1	TRBD2	TRBJ2-1	16	many	TGCGCCAGCAGCCAAGATGGGAGCGGGAGCTACAATGAGCAGTTCTTC	CASSQDGSGSYNEQFF
TRBV5-4	TRBD2	TRBJ2-2	16	.	TGTGCCAGCAGCTCCCCGCGGGGGGCTAACACCGGGGAGCTGTTTTTT	CASSSPRGANTGELFF
TRBV20-1	.	TRBJ1-3	14	.	TGCAGTGCTAGTAGCAGGGTGACGGGAAACACCATATATTTT	CSASSRVTGNTIYF
TRBV19	.	TRBJ2-1	13	.	TGTGCCAGTAGTCCCTATGGGCGGAATGAGCAGTTCTTC	CASSPYGRNEQFF
TRBV7-8	TRBD2	TRBJ2-1	15	.	TGTGCCAGCAGCCCCCGGGGGGGGTCCTACAATGAGCGGTTCTTC	CASSPRGGSYNERFF
TRBV6-1	.	TRBJ2-7	16	once	TGTGCCAGCAGGCCAACTCTAGCGTTTAGCTCCTACGAGCAGTACTTC	CASRPTLAFSSYEQYF
TRBV28	TRBD2	TRBJ2-7	14	many	TGTGCCAGCAGTTTGACTAGCGGGAGCTACGAGCAGTACTTC	CASSLTSGSYEQYF
TRBV24-1	.	TRBJ1-4	16	.	TGTGCCACCATCAGACAAGGAGCGACTCAGAATGAAAAACTGTTTTTT	CATIRQGATQNEKLFF
TRBV12-3/TRBV12-4	.	TRBJ1-6	13	many	TGTGCCAGCAGTCCCCGAGGGGCCCTACCCCTCCACTTT	CASSPRGALPLHF
TRBV5-5	TRBD1	TRBJ2-2	16	.	TGTGCCAGCAGCTCGGGACAGGGAGTCGGCACCGGGGAGCTGTTTTTT	CASSSGQGVGTGELFF
TRBV20-1	TRBD2	TRBJ2-2	16	many	TGCAGTGCTAGAGATGGGACTAGCGGGACCACCGGGGAGCTGTTTTTT	CSARDGTSGTTGELFF
TRBV12-3/TRBV12-4	TRBD1	TRBJ2-5	15	.	TGTGCCAGCAGTCTCGGGACAGGGGGCGGGGGGACCCAGTACTTC	CASSLGTGGGGTQYF
TRBV7-8	TRBD1	TRBJ1-6	16	.	TGTGCCAGCAGACTAGCGCCGGGACAGGGAAATTCCCCCCTCCACTTT	CASRLAPGQGNSPLHF
TRBV29-1	.	TRBJ1-1	12	many	TGCAGCGGCGGACAGTTGAACACTGAAGCTTTCTTT	CSGGQLNTEAFF
TRBV4-1	TRBD1	TRBJ2-2	18	many	TGCGCCAGCAGCCAAGATCGGGAGGGGACAGGGGTAAACGGGGAGCTGTTTTTT	CASSQDREGTGVNGELFF
TRBV9	.	TRBJ1-3	13	.	TGTGCCAGCAGCGTATCGGGAGGAAACACCATATATTTT	CASSVSGGNTIYF
TRBV15	.	TRBJ2-2	14	many	TGTGCCACCAGCAGAGAGGGGTTAGCCGGGGAGCTGTTTTTT	CATSREGLAGELFF
TRBV7-8	.	TRBJ2-7	11	.	TGTGCCAGCAGCTCAATATACGAGCAGTACTTC	CASSSIYEQYF
TRBV7-2	TRBD2	TRBJ2-1	20	many	TGTGCCAGCAGCTTAGTTGGACCACAGAGACCGGGAGGGGGAAGGAATGAGCAGTTCTTC	CASSLVGPQRPGGGRNEQFF
TRBV12-3/TRBV12-4	.	TRBJ2-7	16	.	TGTGCCAGCAGTTCCCAGGCGGGGACATTCTCCTACGAGCAGTACTTC	CASSSQAGTFSYEQYF
TRBV7-6	.	TRBJ2-5	18	.	TGTGCCAGCAGCTTAGCGCACTCGGGACGGAAATTCCAAGAGACCCAGTACTTC	CASSLAHSGRKFQETQYF
TRBV6-1	TRBD2	TRBJ2-1	15	many	TGTGCCAGCAGTCCGGGACTAGCGGGGAGGGATGAGCAGTTCTTC	CASSPGLAGRDEQFF
TRBV20-1	TRBD2	TRBJ2-4	13	many	TGCAGTGCTCTTTGGACTAGCAAAAACATTCAGTACTTC	CSALWTSKNIQYF
TRBV11-2	TRBD1	TRBJ1-2	18	many	TGTGCCAGCAGCTTGGGGACAGGGGAGGTTCGTTTTAACTATGGCTACACCTTC	CASSLGTGEVRFNYGYTF
TRBV7-8	.	TRBJ1-4	14	few	TGTGCCAGCAGCTTTGCTTGGGCGGATGGAAAACTGTTTTTT	CASSFAWADGKLFF
TRBV20-1	.	TRBJ2-7	13	.	TGCAGTGCTTGGGATCCAGGGGTCTACGAGCAGTACTTC	CSAWDPGVYEQYF
TRBV12-3/TRBV12-4	.	TRBJ1-6	13	once	TGTGCCAGCTCCCGAGCATATAATTCACCCCTCCACTTT	CASSRAYNSPLHF
TRBV7-3	.	TRBJ2-1	13	.	TGTGCCAGCAGCCTCGGCTCCTACAATGAGCAGTTCTTC	CASSLGSYNEQFF
TRBV7-3	TRBD1	TRBJ2-7	14	.	TGTGCCAGCAGATCGACAGGGGGTAAATACGAGCAGTACTTC	CASRSTGGKYEQYF
TRBV29-1	.	TRBJ2-7	12	many	TGCAGCGTTGGCGGCGGGTCTTACGAGCAGTACTTC	CSVGGGSYEQYF
TRBV11-2	.	TRBJ1-6	13	once	TGTGCCAGCAGCTTAGATCCGAATTCACCCCTCCACTTT	CASSLDPNSPLHF
TRBV9	.	TRBJ2-1	16	large	TGTGCCAGCAGCGTAGACCCTAGCCCCGTTGGTCCAGAGCAGTTCTTC	CASSVDPSPVGPEQFF
TRBV6-2/TRBV6-3	TRBD2	TRBJ2-3	15	few	TGTGCCAGTAGGACTGGGCGGGGGGGCTCGGATACGCAGTATTTT	CASRTGRGGSDTQYF
TRBV20-1	.	TRBJ2-1	14	.	TGCAGTGTTGAACAGGGGGGGCCTAACAATGAGCAGTTCTTC	CSVEQGGPNNEQFF
TRBV19	.	TRBJ2-2	16	many	TGTGCCAGTAGTATAGTTAGCCCTACGAACACCGGGGAGCTGTTTTTT	CASSIVSPTNTGELFF
TRBV6-1	TRBD1	TRBJ2-7	14	.	TGTGCCAGCAGTGAACGCCAGGGGGCCTACGAGCAGTACTTC	CASSERQGAYEQYF
TRBV11-2	.	TRBJ2-3	15	.	TGTGCCAGCAGCTTAGGCACAGGTTGGACAGATACGCAGTATTTT	CASSLGTGWTDTQYF
TRBV12-3/TRBV12-4	.	TRBJ2-1	15	once	TGTGCCAGCATTCCCAGGGGGGGGGCTTACAATGAGCAGTTCTTC	CASIPRGGAYNEQFF
TRBV6-4	.	TRBJ2-7	17	many	TGTGCCAGCAGTCACCGGCTAGCTCGGAGACCAACCTACGAGCAGTACTTC	CASSHRLARRPTYEQYF
TRBV4-1	TRBD2	TRBJ2-3	19	.	TGCGCCAGCAGCCAAGATCCACCGGGACTAGCGGGAGTGGGTTATACGCAGTATTTT	CASSQDPPGLAGVGYTQYF
TRBV4-3	TRBD1	TRBJ1-6	14	many	TGCGCCAGCAGCCGCGGGACAGGGCATTCACCCCTCCACTTT	CASSRGTGHSPLHF
TRBV20-1	TRBD1	TRBJ1-3	14	.	TGCAGTGCTATAAGCGACAGGGGGAGAAACACCATATATTTT	CSAISDRGRNTIYF
TRBV2	TRBD1	TRBJ1-5	15	.	TGTGCCAGCAGTGTGACTCAGGGGGGCAATCAGCCCCAGCATTTT	CASSVTQGGNQPQHF
TRBV5-1	TRBD1	TRBJ2-7	15	few	TGCGCCAGCAGCTTGGCAACAGGGGCTGACTACGAGCAGTACTTC	CASSLATGADYEQYF
TRBV20-1	TRBD2	TRBJ2-1	16	.	TGCAGTGCTACGGCCACTAGCGGGGGAGGCTACAATGAGCAGTTCTTC	CSATATSGGGYNEQFF
TRBV2	.	TRBJ2-5	11	.	TGTGCCAGCAATAAAGGGGAGACCCAGTACTTC	CASNKGETQYF
TRBV29-1	.	TRBJ2-1	9	.	TGCAGTCTGGACGATGAGCAGTTCTTC	CSLDDEQFF
TRBV20-1	.	TRBJ2-7	13	many	TGCAGTGCTAGACCCCCGGGGACTTACGAGCAGTACTTC	CSARPPGTYEQYF